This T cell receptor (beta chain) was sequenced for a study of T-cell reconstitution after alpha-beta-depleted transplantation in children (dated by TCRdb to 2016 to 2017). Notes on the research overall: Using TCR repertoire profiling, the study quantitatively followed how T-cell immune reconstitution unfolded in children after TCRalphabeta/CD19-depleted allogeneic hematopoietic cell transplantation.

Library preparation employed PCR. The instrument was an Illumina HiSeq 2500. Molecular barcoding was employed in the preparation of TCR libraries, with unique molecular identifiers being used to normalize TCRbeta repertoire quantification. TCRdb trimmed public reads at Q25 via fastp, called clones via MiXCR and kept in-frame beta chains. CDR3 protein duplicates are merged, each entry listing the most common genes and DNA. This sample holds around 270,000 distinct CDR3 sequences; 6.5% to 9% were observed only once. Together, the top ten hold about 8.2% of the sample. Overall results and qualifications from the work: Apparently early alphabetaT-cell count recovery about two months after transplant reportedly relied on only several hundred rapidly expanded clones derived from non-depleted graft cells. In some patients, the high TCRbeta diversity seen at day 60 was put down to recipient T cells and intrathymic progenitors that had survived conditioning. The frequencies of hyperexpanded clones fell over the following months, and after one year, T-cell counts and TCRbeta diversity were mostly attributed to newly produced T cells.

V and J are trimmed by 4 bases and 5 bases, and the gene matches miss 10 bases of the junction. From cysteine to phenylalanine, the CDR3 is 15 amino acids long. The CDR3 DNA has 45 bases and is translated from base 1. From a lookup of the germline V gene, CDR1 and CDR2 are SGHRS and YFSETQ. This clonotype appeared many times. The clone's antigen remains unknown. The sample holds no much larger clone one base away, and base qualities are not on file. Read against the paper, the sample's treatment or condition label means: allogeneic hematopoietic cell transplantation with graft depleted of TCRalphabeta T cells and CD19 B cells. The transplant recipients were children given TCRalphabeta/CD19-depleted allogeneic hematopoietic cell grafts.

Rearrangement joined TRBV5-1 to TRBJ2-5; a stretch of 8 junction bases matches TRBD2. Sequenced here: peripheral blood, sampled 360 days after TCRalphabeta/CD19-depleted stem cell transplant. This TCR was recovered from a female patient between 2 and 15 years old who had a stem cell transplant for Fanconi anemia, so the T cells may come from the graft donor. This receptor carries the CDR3 CASSPGTRGSETQYF. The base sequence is TGCGCCAGCAGCCCGGGGACTAGGGGATCGGAGACCCAGTACTTC.